The clone carrying this T cell receptor (beta chain) occurred once. This specimen belongs to a study of T cell changes during pregnancy in multiple sclerosis. The protocol was immunoSEQ multiplex PCR, while the TCRdb copy is restricted to in-frame clones and leaves out a portion. Of 25,000 to 30,000 clones detected, just over 90% appear once; the ten largest clones hold 5.7%. The CDR3 contains 14 residues. Germline values: CDR1 MNHEY, CDR2 SMNVEV (reference sequence). Trimming removed 7 bases at V and 9 bases at J, with 19 bases between. The sequence was collected from a female donor with multiple sclerosis, enrolled in a pregnancy study. This specimen was CD8+ T cells from peripheral blood mononuclear cells, taken before pregnancy. The genes are TRBV27 and TRBJ2-1; weak D call: TRBD1 (7 bases). CDR3 residues: CASTPGRGVGEQFF. The CDR3, as DNA: TGTGCCAGCACCCCCGGCAGGGGGGTGGGTGAGCAGTTCTTC.